This T cell receptor (beta chain) was sequenced during a study of blood T cells in healthy people across ages. Looking at the study overall: About one barcoded beta molecule per two T cells was the capture yield of template switching.

Findings of the study overall: When set beside aged donors, long-lived donors presented more naive CD4+ cells and higher diversity. Since the PBMCs were unsorted, naive and antigen-experienced cells could not be conclusively compared.

The CDR3 contains 14 residues. Germline V gene data show CDR1 as SQVTM and CDR2 as ANQGSEA. Trimming cost V 3 bases and J 6 bases; bases outside gene matches: 9. This clonotype was observed a few times. The antigen remains undetermined. Sample-barcoded 5' priming and a J-beta primer mix drove a second PCR of 7 to 11 cycles. TCRdb processed the 5' RACE reads anew with MiXCR; each CDR3 protein has one entry. The data contain roughly 680,000 distinct CDR3 sequences, about 51% of them seen just once; the ten biggest clones take up approximately 13%. The chain combines TRBV29-1 with TRBJ1-2; 8 bases fit TRBD1. The TCR sequence derives from a woman over 75 in good health. The sample was blood. The CDR3 DNA is TGCAGCGTTGAGATTCGACAGGGGAATCATGGCTACACCTTC. It yields the protein CSVEIRQGNHGYTF. The full variable domain, with the rest looked up from reference TRBV29-1 and TRBJ1-2, is SAVISQKPSRDICQRGTSLTIQCQVDSQVTMMFWYRQQPGQSLTLIATANQGSEATYESGFVIDKFPISRPNLTFSTLTVSNMSPEDSSIYLCSVEIRQGNHGYTFGSGTRLTVV.